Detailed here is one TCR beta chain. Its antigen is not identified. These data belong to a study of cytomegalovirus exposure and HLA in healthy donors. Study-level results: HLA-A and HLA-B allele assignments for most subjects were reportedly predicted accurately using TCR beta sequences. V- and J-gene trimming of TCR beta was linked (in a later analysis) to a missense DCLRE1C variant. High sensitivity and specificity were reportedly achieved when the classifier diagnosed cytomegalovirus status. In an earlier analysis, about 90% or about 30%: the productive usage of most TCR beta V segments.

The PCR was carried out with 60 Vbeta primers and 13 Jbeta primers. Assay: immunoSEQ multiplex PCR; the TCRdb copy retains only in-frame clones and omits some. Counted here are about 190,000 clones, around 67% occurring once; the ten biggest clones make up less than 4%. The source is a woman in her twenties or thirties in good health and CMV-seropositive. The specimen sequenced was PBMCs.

In DNA, the CDR3 is TGTGCCAGCAGCTCGCAAGCGGGAGGGAACACCGGGGAGCTGTTTTTT. This gives the protein CASSSQAGGNTGELFF. This sequence joins TRBV7-2 and TRBJ2-2, with TRBD2 matching over 9 bases. The CDR3 has 16 amino acids. Germline V CDR1 and CDR2: SGHTA, FQGNSA. V gave up 4 bases and J gave up 1 base; unmatched junction bases: 4.